This TCR beta chain was obtained from a study of blood T cell repertoires in COVID-19. Background on the study: Sample material is recorded as cDNA or gDNA derived from T cells, B-cell-depleted T cells, or PBMCs.

The study recruited people aged about 18 to 95 years across under 25 US areas. Cohort 3 donors were reported recovered after two negative PCRs, clearance, or symptom resolution. Deletions cut 9 bases from V and 1 base from J, with 14 bases between. This CDR3 region has 14 residues. Germline CDR1 is KGHDR and CDR2 is SFDVKD. TCRdb keeps only in-frame clones here, not all; method: immunoSEQ multiplex PCR. Of about 290,000 clones listed, around 90% are singletons. The sequence was obtained from a woman aged 40 to 50 who had recovered from COVID-19. The chain joins TRBV24-1 to TRBJ1-2, with D possibly being TRBD1 (5 bases). The sample was PBMCs or T cells enriched from blood (not recorded which). In DNA, the CDR3 is TGTGCCACCCGGACACAAATACGTAACTATGGCTACACCTTC. Protein sequence: CATRTQIRNYGYTF.